This T cell receptor beta chain was sequenced during a study of cytomegalovirus exposure and HLA in healthy donors. Findings and limits, study-wide: With high specificity and sensitivity, the classifier reportedly diagnosed cytomegalovirus status. In vitro, three CMV-associated chains proved specific for CMV antigens.

With 60 Vbeta and 13 Jbeta primers, the PCR was carried out. Using immunoSEQ multiplex PCR, the repertoire was profiled, and TCRdb retains in-frame clones only, with some absent. The repertoire holds 140,000 to 150,000 clones, with roughly 80% as singletons. The V end lost 0 bases, the J end lost 3 bases, and 9 bases lay between the germline ends. This CDR3 has 14 amino acids. Per germline, CDR1 SEHNR and CDR2 FQNEAQ (reference sequence). As regards this clone: Its target is not known.

This chain uses TRBV7-9 with TRBJ2-7; TRBD1 might be the D (6 bases). Sequencing used PBMCs. The TCR originated in a woman aged 30 to 39 in good health and CMV-seronegative. CDR3 region: CASSLAGRGYEQYF. CDR3 DNA: TGTGCCAGCAGCTTAGCGGGCAGGGGCTACGAGCAGTACTTC.